This T cell receptor (beta chain) comes out of a study of T cells in Graves' hyperthyroidism and ophthalmopathy. Amplification of TCR beta CDR3 regions was performed using RNA transcripts as template. The HTBI primer set drove a first-round RT-PCR of the TCR CDR3. Each CDR3 protein is one row after TCRdb ran MiXCR on the multiplex PCR reads. The sample shows approximately 690,000 distinct CDR3 sequences, roughly 15% of them seen only once. Diagnostic assessment was based on clinical symptoms, serum thyroxine and TRAb, thyroid ultrasound and orbital computed tomography. Germline V gives CDR1 MNHEY, CDR2 SVGAGI. Trimming stripped 5 bases from V and 2 bases from J, with 10 bases between. The CDR3 contains 14 residues.

The chain uses TRBV6-5 and TRBJ1-5; D gene uncertain. Sequenced: blood. The receptor was derived from a woman in her fifties or sixties with Graves' ophthalmopathy. CDR3 in amino acids: CASSNWIGNQPQHF. CDR3 in DNA: TGTGCCAGCAGTAACTGGATTGGCAATCAGCCCCAGCATTTT.